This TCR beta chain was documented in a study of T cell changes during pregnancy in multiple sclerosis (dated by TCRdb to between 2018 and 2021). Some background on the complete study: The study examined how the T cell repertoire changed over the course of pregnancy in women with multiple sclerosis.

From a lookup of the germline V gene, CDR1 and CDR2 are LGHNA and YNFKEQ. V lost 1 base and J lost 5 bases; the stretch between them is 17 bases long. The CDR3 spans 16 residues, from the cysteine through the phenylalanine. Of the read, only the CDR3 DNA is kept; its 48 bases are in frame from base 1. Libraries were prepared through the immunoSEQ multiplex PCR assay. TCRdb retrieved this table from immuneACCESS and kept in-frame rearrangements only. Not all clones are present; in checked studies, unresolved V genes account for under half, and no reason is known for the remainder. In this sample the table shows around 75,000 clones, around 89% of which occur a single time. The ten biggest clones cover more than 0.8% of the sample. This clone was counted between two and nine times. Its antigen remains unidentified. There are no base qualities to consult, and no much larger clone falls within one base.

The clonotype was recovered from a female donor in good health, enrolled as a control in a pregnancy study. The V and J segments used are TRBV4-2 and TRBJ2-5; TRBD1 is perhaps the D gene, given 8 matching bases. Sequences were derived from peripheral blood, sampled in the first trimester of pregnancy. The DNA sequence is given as TGTGCCAGCAGCCAAGCACAGGGGGGGGGCCCGGAGACCCAGTACTTC. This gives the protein CASSQAQGGGPETQYF.